This passage covers 30 T cell receptor beta chains from one sample sequenced in a study of response to subunit inactivated influenza vaccine. TCRdb re-called the RT-PCR reads with MiXCR, one entry per CDR3 protein. Of approximately 500,000 distinct CDR3 sequences listed, over 10% are singletons. The sequenced sample was PBMCs from blood, obtained roughly 6 weeks after vaccination. Receptors were obtained from a man in his forties or fifties who received an inactivated influenza vaccine.

In this sample, this clonotype turned up many times. V is TRBV4-3 and J is TRBJ2-3; 7 positions agree with TRBD1. CDR1 and CDR2 (germline): LGHNA, YSLEER. Unmatched junction bases numbered 6, after V lost 6 bases and J lost 3 bases. This CDR3 comprises 14 residues. The CDR3 nucleotides are TGCGCCAGCAGACAGGGGCTCAGAACAGATACGCAGTATTTT. This encodes CASRQGLRTDTQYF.

The sample holds a few counts of this clonotype. This chain links TRBV5-6 with TRBJ2-2; the match to TRBD1 covers 10 bases. CDR1 and CDR2 (germline): SGHDT, YYEEEE. V dropped 6 bases and J dropped 3; count of bases not matched to a gene: 8. There are 16 residues in the CDR3. The CDR3 loop reads CASTDIGTGDTGELFF. The CDR3 bases are TGTGCCAGCACCGATATCGGGACAGGGGACACCGGGGAGCTGTTTTTT. Full variable domain (remainder filled in from reference TRBV5-6 and TRBJ2-2): DAGVTQSPTHLIKTRGQQVTLRCSPKSGHDTVSWYQQALGQGPQFIFQYYEEEERQRGNFPDRFSGHQFPNYSSELNVNALLLGDSALYLCASTDIGTGDTGELFFGEGSRLTVL.

This clonotype was seen ten or more times. The chain uses TRBV29-1 and TRBJ2-7, with D perhaps given as TRBD1 or TRBD2 (6 bases each). V was clipped by 4 bases and J by 7 bases, with 20 bases between them. Germline V lookup: CDR1 SQVTM, CDR2 ANQGSEA. The CDR3 spans 14 residues. CDR3 loop: CSVGGGQGPREQYF. The CDR3 region has the DNA TGCAGCGTTGGAGGGGGGCAGGGCCCCCGGGAGCAGTACTTC.

This clonotype was observed a few times. The J gene is TRBJ2-1, the V gene TRBV2; TRBD2 aligns across 7 bases. Germline V lookup: CDR1 SNHLY, CDR2 FYNNEI. There are 16 residues in the CDR3. The J segment lost 3 bases and the V segment lost 7 bases, leaving 12 bases of the junction unmatched. DNA of the CDR3: TGTGCCAGCACACCTTTGGCGGGGGTTAACTACAATGAGCAGTTCTTC. Its protein is CASTPLAGVNYNEQFF.

This clonotype was recorded at least ten times. The rearrangement joins TRBV12-3 or TRBV12-4 to TRBJ2-2; D is unresolved. Trimming took off 2 bases at V and 5 bases at J, with 6 bases between the two ends. This CDR3 spans 13 amino acids. As DNA, the CDR3 is TGTGCCAGCAGTTTAAGGGCTACCGGGGAGCTGTTTTTT. The encoded protein is CASSLRATGELFF.

This clonotype was recorded at least ten times. This chain joins TRBV7-3 and TRBJ2-7; D could derive from TRBD1 or TRBD2 (5 bases each). CDR3 size: 13 residues. CDR1 SGHTA and CDR2 FQGTGA come from the germline V gene. Between the trimmed V and J ends, which lost 5 bases and 5 bases, there was a span of 13 bases. The CDR3 here is CASSAGRDHEQYF. DNA of the CDR3: TGTGCCAGCAGCGCAGGCAGGGACCACGAGCAGTACTTC.

The chain employs TRBV2 and TRBJ1-5; D gene unclear. Germline CDR1 reads SNHLY; CDR2 reads FYNNEI. This CDR3 has 15 amino acids. Between the trimmed V and J ends, which lost 5 bases and 3 bases, there was a span of 14 bases. CDR3 amino acids: CASSPDPAANQPQHF. The CDR3 bases are TGTGCCAGCAGTCCCGACCCTGCGGCCAATCAGCCCCAGCATTTT.

In its sample, this clonotype was seen many times. This chain links TRBV10-3 with TRBJ2-2; D is possibly TRBD2 (7 bases). CDR1 is ENHRY, CDR2 SYGVKD, per germline. This CDR3 spans 17 amino acids. Trimming cost V 3 bases and J 4 bases, with 18 bases left between them. The CDR3 loop reads CAISEGGGILGTGELFF. CDR3 DNA: TGTGCCATCAGTGAAGGGGGAGGGATACTCGGCACCGGGGAGCTGTTTTTT.

CDR3: CASSSGTGHYEQYF. CDR3 in DNA: TGTGCCAGCAGTTCTGGGACAGGCCATTACGAGCAGTACTTC. The chain has TRBV12-3 or TRBV12-4 and TRBJ2-7; 8 bases are a match to TRBD1. V lost 4 bases to trimming and J lost 4 bases; unmatched junction nucleotides: 6. The CDR3 runs to 14 residues.

This clonotype came up many times. CDR3 DNA: TGTGCCAGCAGCTTCTCCCCAAACACCGGGGAGCTGTTTTTT. Amino acids: CASSFSPNTGELFF. The chain combines TRBV7-9 with TRBJ2-2; D is uncertain. Germline CDR1 and CDR2: SEHNR and FQNEAQ (reference sequence). Trimming stripped 3 bases from V and 2 bases from J, with 7 bases between. This CDR3 is built from 14 residues.

Only a few counts were recorded for this clonotype. The junction departs from the called germline gene at one end, perhaps through a read error. V gene TRBV11-3 combines with J gene TRBJ2-3; unclear D gene. The CDR3 totals 13 residues. Looked up from germline, CDR1 is SGHNT and CDR2 is YENEEA. The CDR3 DNA is TGTGCCAGCAGCATAGAGAAGACAGATACGCAGTATTTT. Its protein product is CASSIEKTDTQYF.

The chain joins TRBV20-1 to TRBJ2-7; 10 bases match TRBD1. After removal of 0 bases from V and 4 bases from J, the junction contained 15 bases not matched to a gene. Germline V CDR1 and CDR2: DFQATT, SNEGSKA (reference sequence). CDR3 size: 18 residues. CDR3 region: CSARDLGGLTGGIYEQYF. The CDR3 coding sequence is TGCAGTGCTAGAGATTTAGGTGGATTGACAGGGGGCATTTACGAGCAGTACTTC.

This clonotype was counted a few times. With a much larger clone just one base away, this may be a read error. The chain is built from TRBV6-5 and TRBJ2-7; D remains unclear. Trimming removed 2 bases from V and 2 bases from J, with 7 bases in between. Per germline, CDR1 MNHEY and CDR2 SVGAGI. The CDR3 spans 13 residues. In nucleotides, the CDR3 is TGTGCCAGCAGTTACGGACCGACCTACGAGCAGTACTTC. This encodes CASSYGPTYEQYF.

This clonotype was observed a few times. This chain joins TRBV5-1 and TRBJ2-1, with TRBD2 matching over 12 bases. V lost 4 bases and J lost 3; bases outside the gene matches: 5. CDR1 SGHRS and CDR2 YFSETQ come from the germline V gene. The CDR3 is 16 residues long. The CDR3 DNA sequence: TGCGCCAGCAGCGCGACTAGCGGGAGAGGCTACAATGAGCAGTTCTTC. It is translated as CASSATSGRGYNEQFF.

This clonotype showed up many times. V gene TRBV7-2 combines with J gene TRBJ2-5, with a possible D match to TRBD2 (5 bases). V lost 2 bases and J 5 bases, leaving 15 bases between the germline ends. CDR1 is SGHTA and CDR2 is FQGNSA in the germline V gene. This CDR3 has 15 residues. For the CDR3, the DNA is TGTGCCAGCAGCTTAACATCTGGGTCGGGGGAGACCCAGTACTTC. This encodes CASSLTSGSGETQYF.

This clonotype came up a few times. The junction differs from germline at one of its ends, possibly a read error. The rearrangement joins TRBV6-5 to TRBJ2-2; 9 positions agree with TRBD1. CDR3 length: 15 amino acids. CDR1 MNHEY and CDR2 SVGAGI come from the germline V gene. CDR3 residues: CASSYGTGNSGELFF. The CDR3 bases are TGTGCCAGCAGTTACGGGACAGGGAACTCCGGGGAGCTGTTTTTT.

This clonotype was seen a handful of times. The chain employs TRBV12-3 or TRBV12-4 and TRBJ1-1; tentatively, D is TRBD1 (6 bases). The CDR3 totals 13 residues. The V end lost 6 bases, the J end lost 8 bases, and 16 bases lay between the germline ends. Here the CDR3 DNA reads TGTGCCAGCAGCCTCCAGGGGAGGGTGGAAGCTTTCTTT. This translates into CASSLQGRVEAFF.

This clonotype has at least ten counts. This chain connects TRBV20-1 to TRBJ2-3; TRBD2 matches 13 bases. V lost 3 bases, J lost 3 bases, and 6 bases stayed unmatched. Per germline, CDR1 DFQATT and CDR2 SNEGSKA (reference sequence). The CDR3 has 16 amino acids. CDR3 DNA sequence: TGCAGTGCTAGGCACACTAGCGGGAGGGTGACAGATACGCAGTATTTT. Amino acid sequence: CSARHTSGRVTDTQYF.

This clonotype was recorded many times. The V and J genes are TRBV12-3 or TRBV12-4 and TRBJ1-1, with 7 bases lining up with TRBD1. This CDR3 has 12 amino acids. V gave up 4 bases and J gave up 5 bases; unmatched junction bases: 1. Here the CDR3 reads CASSSRGTEAFF. The CDR3 DNA reads TGTGCCAGCAGTTCCAGGGGGACTGAAGCTTTCTTT.

This clonotype was detected a few times. The CDR3 reads CASSLVGRGLFTGELFF. CDR3 in DNA: TGTGCCAGCAGCTTAGTCGGCAGGGGATTGTTCACCGGGGAGCTGTTTTTT. The genes are TRBV7-2 and TRBJ2-2, with D possibly being TRBD1 (6 bases). Germline V gene sequence: CDR1 SGHTA, CDR2 FQGNSA. The germline V and J ends were trimmed by 1 base and 4 bases, with 16 bases remaining between them. This CDR3 has 17 amino acids.

The gene calls are TRBV11-2 and TRBJ2-1, with 9 positions matching TRBD2. J gave up 0 bases and V 5 bases, and 5 bases lay outside the gene matches. The CDR3 consists of 16 residues. Germline V gives CDR1 SGHAT, CDR2 FQNNGV. The CDR3 region is CASSTLSGSSYNEQFF. Here the CDR3 DNA reads TGTGCCAGCAGCACCCTTAGCGGGAGCTCCTACAATGAGCAGTTCTTC.

This clonotype was counted only a few times. This rearrangement joins TRBV10-3 to TRBJ2-1, with D tentatively TRBD2 (5 bases). The CDR3 is 12 amino acids. The germline V gene encodes CDR1 ENHRY and CDR2 SYGVKD. The germline V and J ends were trimmed by 11 bases and 8 bases, with 16 bases remaining between them. The CDR3 bases are TGTGCCGTCGCGGAGGTAAGCGATGAGCAGTTCTTC. As protein: CAVAEVSDEQFF.

Here the CDR3 reads CASSVGRVNQPQHF. The CDR3 DNA reads as TGTGCCAGCAGTGTAGGCAGGGTGAATCAGCCCCAGCATTTT. The chain carries TRBV6-1 and TRBJ1-5; weak D call: TRBD1 (5 bases). The CDR3 has 14 residues. Germline lookup yields CDR1 MNHNS and CDR2 SASEGT. The ends were cut back, 4 bases at V and 4 bases at J, with 11 bases in the middle.

This clonotype has a count of ten or more. V is TRBV20-1 and J is TRBJ2-5; D is uncertain. The V and J ends lost 0 bases and 5 bases respectively, with 4 bases between them. The CDR3 contains 11 residues. CDR1 and CDR2 from the germline V gene are DFQATT and SNEGSKA (reference sequence). The CDR3 loop reads CSARDLETQYF. The CDR3 nucleotides are TGCAGTGCTAGAGATCTGGAGACCCAGTACTTC.

This sequence joins TRBV9 and TRBJ2-1; weak D call: TRBD1 (6 bases). V was trimmed by 0 bases and J by 9 bases, leaving 19 bases between them. This CDR3 region has 16 residues. Germline CDR1 SGDLS, CDR2 YYNGEE. CDR3 region: CASSVGDNLRRGEQFF. The CDR3 DNA is TGTGCCAGCAGCGTAGGGGACAATCTGCGGAGAGGTGAGCAGTTCTTC.

This clonotype was seen at least ten times. The chain carries TRBV29-1 and TRBJ2-1; the match to TRBD2 covers 8 bases. Trimming took 1 base from V and 4 from J; bases not matched to a gene: 6. CDR1 and CDR2 (germline): SQVTM, ANQGSEA. This CDR3 region has 15 residues. CDR3 residues: CSVEVTSGVYNEQFF. The CDR3 DNA follows: TGCAGCGTTGAAGTAACTAGCGGAGTATACAATGAGCAGTTCTTC.

This clonotype came up a few times. J is TRBJ2-7 and V is TRBV20-1, with 7 bases that match TRBD1. J lost 5 bases, V lost 1 base, and 8 bases had no gene match. The CDR3 loop spans 14 amino acids. Germline assignment: CDR1 DFQATT and CDR2 SNEGSKA (reference sequence). Written as DNA, the CDR3 is TGCAGTGCTAGAGTTCCACAGGGGACCAACGAGCAGTACTTC. Its translation: CSARVPQGTNEQYF.

The chain couples TRBV20-1 to TRBJ2-5; the D gene is possibly TRBD2 (5 bases). Germline lookup yields CDR1 DFQATT and CDR2 SNEGSKA (reference sequence). Trimming took 1 base from V and 1 from J, leaving 10 bases between them. This CDR3 is 14 amino acids long. CDR3 sequence: CSARGWESQETQYF. For the CDR3, the DNA is TGCAGTGCTAGAGGTTGGGAGTCCCAAGAGACCCAGTACTTC.

This clonotype was found a few times. V and J are TRBV7-8 and TRBJ2-5; 11 positions agree with TRBD2. Germline V CDR1 and CDR2: SGHVS, FQNEAQ. With V trimmed by 5 bases and J by 7 bases, 15 bases remained unmatched. The CDR3 has 17 amino acids. The CDR3 DNA sequence: TGTGCCAGCAGCGGTCGCCCGGGACTAGCGGTCCCAGGGACCCAGTACTTC. Amino acid sequence: CASSGRPGLAVPGTQYF.

This clonotype came up a few times. The chain links TRBV6-2 or TRBV6-3 to TRBJ2-7; D remains ambiguous. V lost 0 bases and J 2 bases, leaving 11 bases between the germline ends. CDR1 and CDR2 (germline): MNHEY, SVGEGT. The length of the CDR3 is 15 residues. The CDR3 loop is CASSYSRASTYEQYF. The CDR3 bases are TGTGCCAGCAGTTACTCCCGGGCCTCCACCTACGAGCAGTACTTC.